This T cell receptor beta chain was captured in a study of control samples from healthy donors and cancer patients. Sequencing was performed with immunoSEQ multiplex PCR; in TCRdb, only in-frame clones are kept and a portion is missing. The sample records about 150,000 clones, over 85% being singletons. This CDR3 has 17 residues. Sequenced material: blood. The receptor comes from a man aged 50-59 years in good health. The chain joins TRBV21-1 to TRBJ2-7; no check of the table's D call, TRBD2, against the DNA was made. TRBV21-1 is a listed pseudogene. The CDR3 reads CASSKGSTSGRCYEQYF. CDR3 nucleotide sequence: TGTGCCAGCAGCAAAGGGTCTACTAGCGGGAGGTGCTACGAGCAGTACTTC.